This T cell receptor beta chain was retrieved from a study of shared clonotypes between healthy human individuals. The CDR3 has 16 residues. V was shortened by 7 bases and J by 0 bases, with 16 bases between the two germline ends. Looked up from germline, CDR1 is MNHEY and CDR2 is SMNVEV (reference sequence). Method: immunoSEQ multiplex PCR; TCRdb's copy keeps in-frame clones and lacks some. The sample holds roughly 720,000 clones, roughly 88% seen once. As to this clone: The antigen is not known.

Study-level results: Generation of non-shared clonotypes was less probable than generation of clonotypes shared by all four donors.

The specimen was memory CD8+ T cells from PBMCs. Subset in this sample: CD45RO+ cells pooled with CCR7-negative TemRA cells. The V and J genes are TRBV27 and TRBJ1-5; D is uncertain. The receptor was derived from a man aged 18 to 35 in good health. Some clones in this sample may be carry-over from other donors' samples. The CDR3: CASTSISPYSNQPQHF. The CDR3 DNA is TGTGCCAGCACTAGCATATCGCCATATAGCAATCAGCCCCAGCATTTT.